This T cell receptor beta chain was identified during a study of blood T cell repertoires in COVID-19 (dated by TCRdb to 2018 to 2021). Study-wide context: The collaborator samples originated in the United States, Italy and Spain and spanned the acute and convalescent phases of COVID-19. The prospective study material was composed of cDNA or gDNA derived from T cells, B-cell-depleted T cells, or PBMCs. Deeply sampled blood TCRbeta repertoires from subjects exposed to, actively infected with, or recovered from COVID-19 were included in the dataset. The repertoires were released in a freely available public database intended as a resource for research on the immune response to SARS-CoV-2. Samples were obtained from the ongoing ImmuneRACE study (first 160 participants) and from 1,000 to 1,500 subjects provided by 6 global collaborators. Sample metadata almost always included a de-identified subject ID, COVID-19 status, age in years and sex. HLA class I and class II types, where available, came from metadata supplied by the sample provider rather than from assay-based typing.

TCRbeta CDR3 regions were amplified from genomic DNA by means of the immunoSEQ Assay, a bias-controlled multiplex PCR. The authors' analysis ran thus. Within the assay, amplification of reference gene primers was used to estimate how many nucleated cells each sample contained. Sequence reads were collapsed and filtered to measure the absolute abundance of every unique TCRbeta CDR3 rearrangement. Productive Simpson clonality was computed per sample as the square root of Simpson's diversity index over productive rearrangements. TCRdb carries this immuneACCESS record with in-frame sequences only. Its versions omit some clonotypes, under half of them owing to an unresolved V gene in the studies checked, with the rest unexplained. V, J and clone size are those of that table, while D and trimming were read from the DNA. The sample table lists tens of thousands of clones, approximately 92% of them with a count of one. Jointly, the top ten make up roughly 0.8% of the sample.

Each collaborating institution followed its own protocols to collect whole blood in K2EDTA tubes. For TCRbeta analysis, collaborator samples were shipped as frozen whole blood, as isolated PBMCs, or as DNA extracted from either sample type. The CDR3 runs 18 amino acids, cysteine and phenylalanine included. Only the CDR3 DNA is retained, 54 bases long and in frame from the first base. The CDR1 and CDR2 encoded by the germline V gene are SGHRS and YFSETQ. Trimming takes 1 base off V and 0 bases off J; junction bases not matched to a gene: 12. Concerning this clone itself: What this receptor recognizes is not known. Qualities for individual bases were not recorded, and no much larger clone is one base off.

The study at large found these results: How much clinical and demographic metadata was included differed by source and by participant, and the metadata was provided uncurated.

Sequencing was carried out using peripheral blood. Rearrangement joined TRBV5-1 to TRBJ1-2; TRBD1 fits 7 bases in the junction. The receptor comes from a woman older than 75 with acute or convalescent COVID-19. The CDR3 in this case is CASSLLGGQTETNYGYTF. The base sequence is TGCGCCAGCAGCTTGCTTGGGGGACAGACCGAAACTAACTATGGCTACACCTTC.